The present entry profiles one TCR beta chain with its context. The antigen it binds to is not known. The sample was run on a NextSeq 550. The Human TCR Profiling Kit (MiLaboratory) was used to make UMI-labeled 5' RACE TRB cDNA libraries. cDNA synthesis used the entire amount of extracted RNA, and PCR amplification then used the entire amount of cDNA produced. Libraries were prepared in parallel with an identical number of PCR cycles. Regarding the original processing steps: With a requirement of at least two reads per UMI, MIGEC and MiXCR extracted about 49,000 +/- 11,000 unique UMI-labeled TRB cDNA molecules per library. On average, each library contained about 40,000 +/- 10,000 functional in-frame TRB CDR3 nucleotide clonotypes without stop codons. After each sample was downsampled to 5000 UMI-labeled TRB molecules, VDJtools was used to calculate diversity metrics such as normalized Shannon-Wiener and Chao1. VDJtools computed clonotype-size-weighted physicochemical properties of the central five CDR3 residues: interaction energy, strength, volume and Kidera factor 4. Based on TCRdb reprocessing of the reads, there is one entry per CDR3 protein sequence, and DNA is missing. TCRdb, not the original authors, processed these V and J calls. The sample's records list approximately 49,000 distinct CDR3 sequences. The top ten clones comprise roughly 15% of the sample.

The CDR3 starts with the cysteine, ends with the phenylalanine, and has 12 residues. DNA for this receptor is not on file. From a lookup of the germline V gene (reference sequence), CDR1 and CDR2 are LNHNV and YYDKDF. This specimen comes from a study of CXCR3-negative and CXCR3-positive naive CD8 T cells (dated 2019 in TCRdb). General notes on the study: In total, some 130 million TRB reads were obtained, corresponding to roughly 1.5 +/- 0.3 million reads per library. Data from 11 donors, pooled across two independent experiments, went into the diversity and physicochemical repertoire analyses. For the TRBV-TRBJ cluster analysis, the naive subsets came from about 5 donors, while the memory cells came from 3 donors.

Each CD8+ T cell subset was flow-sorted in triplicate, with roughly 300,000 cells per subset placed directly into RLT lysis buffer. Using standard density gradient centrifugation, peripheral blood mononuclear cells were isolated from buffy coats. An RNeasy Mini Kit was used to extract total RNA from the sorted cells. Overall study outcomes, separate from this receptor: Because CXCR3 expression was partially decreased after cryopreservation, freshly isolated PBMCs were used for most assays. Because surface CD5, which is linked to self-reactivity in mice, was comparable between the naive subsets, TCR interaction strength was also inferred from TRB CDR3 physicochemical properties. Naive CXCR3-negative and CXCR3-positive cells from the same donor showed similar TRBV-TRBJ usage, whereas memory cells showed distinct patterns. Repertoire diversity was comparably high in both naive subsets but much lower in memory CD8+ T cells.

Source material: memory CD8+ T cells from blood. The meaning of the sample's cell subset or site label: conventional CD8+ memory T cells (TMEM), sorted as controls. The chain was built from TRBV15 and TRBJ2-2; TCRdb's D gene call, TRBD1, goes unchecked for lack of DNA. The sequence was obtained from a human donor in good health. Some clones in this sample may be carry-over from other donors' samples. The CDR3 amino acid sequence is: CATSGGTGELFF.